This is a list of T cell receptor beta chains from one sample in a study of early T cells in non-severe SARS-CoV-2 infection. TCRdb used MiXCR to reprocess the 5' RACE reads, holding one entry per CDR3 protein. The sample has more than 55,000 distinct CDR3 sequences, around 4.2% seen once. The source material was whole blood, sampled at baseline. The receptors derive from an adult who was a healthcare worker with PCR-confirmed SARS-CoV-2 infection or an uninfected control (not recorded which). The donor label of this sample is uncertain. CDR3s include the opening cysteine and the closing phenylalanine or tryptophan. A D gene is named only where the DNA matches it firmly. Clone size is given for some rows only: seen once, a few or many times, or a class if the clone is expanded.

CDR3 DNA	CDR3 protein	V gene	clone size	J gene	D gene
TGTGCCAGCAGTTCCATTCCGGGCTACCGCACCGGGGAGCTGTTTTTT	CASSSIPGYRTGELFF	TRBV6-5	.	TRBJ2-2	.
TGTGCCAGTAACACGGGGGGTCAACGCGGAGATACGCAGTATTTT	CASNTGGQRGDTQYF	TRBV19	.	TRBJ2-3	TRBD2
TGCGCCAGCAGCTTACCCCGGGGGGGCGGTCACAGCTCCTACAATGAGCAGTTCTTC	CASSLPRGGGHSSYNEQFF	TRBV7-6	many	TRBJ2-1	TRBD2
TGTGCCAGCAGTTACAGTATCCGGTCTGGGGCCAACGTCCTGACTTTC	CASSYSIRSGANVLTF	TRBV6-2/TRBV6-3	.	TRBJ2-6	.
TGTGCCAGCAGTATACAGGGAACGGAGCTGTTTTTT	CASSIQGTELFF	TRBV12-3/TRBV12-4	.	TRBJ2-2	.
TGTGCCAGCAGCCCCCTGGGACGGGCCGAGGGCTACACCTTC	CASSPLGRAEGYTF	TRBV28	few	TRBJ1-2	.
TGTGCTAGTGGGGCCGGGACAAAATGGAAAGCTTTCTTT	CASGAGTKWKAFF	TRBV12-5	.	TRBJ1-1	.
TGTGCCAGCATGATTCGGGGCGGGCAAGCTAACTATGGCTACACCTTC	CASMIRGGQANYGYTF	TRBV7-2	few	TRBJ1-2	.
TGTGCCAGCAGTTTAGCACAGGGAATCACTGAAGCTTTCTTT	CASSLAQGITEAFF	TRBV27	few	TRBJ1-1	.
TGTGCCAGCAGCTTAATCCTCAACTCCTACGAGCAGTACTTC	CASSLILNSYEQYF	TRBV7-2	many	TRBJ2-7	.
TGCGCCAGCAGTGAGTCAGGGACGTATGGCTACACCTTC	CASSESGTYGYTF	TRBV10-2	.	TRBJ1-2	.
TGTGCCAGCAGCTTGGTCGGGGGCCCTGACACCGGGGAGCTGTTTTTT	CASSLVGGPDTGELFF	TRBV5-6	many	TRBJ2-2	.
TGTGCCAGCAGCTTAGCCGGGGGGCAGGACGAGCAGTACTTC	CASSLAGGQDEQYF	TRBV7-9	few	TRBJ2-7	.
TGTGCCAGCAGCCAAGACCCCTTGTCTAGCGGGGCATACAATGAGCAGTTCTTC	CASSQDPLSSGAYNEQFF	TRBV4-2	few	TRBJ2-1	TRBD2
TGTGCCAGCCAGGGGGATAGCAATCAGCCCCAGCATTTT	CASQGDSNQPQHF	TRBV12-3/TRBV12-4	few	TRBJ1-5	TRBD1
TGTGCCAGCAAGGAAGGCGGGGGACTCACAGATACGCAGTATTTT	CASKEGGGLTDTQYF	TRBV7-3	.	TRBJ2-3	TRBD2
TGTGCCAGCAGTTTGCTCCCCAGACAGGGTGGTGGAAGCGAGCAGTACTTC	CASSLLPRQGGGSEQYF	TRBV6-5	many	TRBJ2-7	TRBD1
TGTGCCAGCAGTTACTCGGCAGAAGCTTTCTTT	CASSYSAEAFF	TRBV6-2/TRBV6-3	few	TRBJ1-1	.
TGTGCCAGCAGTCTCCTGACTAGCGGGGGTAATGAGCAGTTCTTC	CASSLLTSGGNEQFF	TRBV12-3/TRBV12-4	.	TRBJ2-1	TRBD2
TGTGCCAGCAGTTTATCCGTAGGACTAGCGGGGGGGATCACAGATACGCAGTATTTT	CASSLSVGLAGGITDTQYF	TRBV27	many	TRBJ2-3	TRBD2
TGCAGTGCCCTCCCAGGGGAGGGAAATCAGCCCCAGCATTTT	CSALPGEGNQPQHF	TRBV20-1	many	TRBJ1-5	.
TGTGCTAGTGGCTTGGACAGCGCGAACACCGGGGAGCTGTTTTTT	CASGLDSANTGELFF	TRBV12-5	few	TRBJ2-2	.
TGTGCCAGCAGCTCATCCTATCGGGACAGGGGGACCTACGAGCAGTACTTC	CASSSSYRDRGTYEQYF	TRBV28	many	TRBJ2-7	TRBD1
TGTGCCAGCAGTTTATCCATCATCTACGAGCAGTACTTC	CASSLSIIYEQYF	TRBV28	many	TRBJ2-7	.
TGTGCCAGCAGTAATAGACAGGAGGAGGAGGGATGGTCTGAAGCTTTCTTT	CASSNRQEEEGWSEAFF	TRBV7-8	few	TRBJ1-1	.
TGTGCCAGCAGTTTTACTGGGCTAGCCGCTTACGAGCAGTACTTC	CASSFTGLAAYEQYF	TRBV27	.	TRBJ2-7	.
TGTGCCAGCAGCCAGTCGCAGGGTGTCGGGGAGCTGTTTTTT	CASSQSQGVGELFF	TRBV16	few	TRBJ2-2	.
TGTGCCAGCAGCTTAGCGCCAGCCTCTGGAAACACCATATATTTT	CASSLAPASGNTIYF	TRBV7-6	few	TRBJ1-3	.
TGTGCCAGCTCACCGCCGGGGGGCCGGACCGGGGAGCTGTTTTTT	CASSPPGGRTGELFF	TRBV18	.	TRBJ2-2	.
TGTGCCAGCAGTTACGGGTCTAGCGGGAGACTATACGAGCAGTACTTC	CASSYGSSGRLYEQYF	TRBV6-5	few	TRBJ2-7	TRBD2
TGTGCCACGGCGGGACAGGGAGACGCTGAAGCTTTCTTT	CATAGQGDAEAFF	TRBV2	few	TRBJ1-1	TRBD1
TGTGCCACCGCGGGACCCTCATATGGCTACACCTTC	CATAGPSYGYTF	TRBV12-3/TRBV12-4	many	TRBJ1-2	.
TGTGCCAGCAGCTACGACAGTTCTGATAGCAATCAGCCCCAGCATTTT	CASSYDSSDSNQPQHF	TRBV6-6	few	TRBJ1-5	.
TGTGCCAGCACTGGGGACCGAATGAACACTGAAGCTTTCTTT	CASTGDRMNTEAFF	TRBV2	.	TRBJ1-1	.
TGTGCCAGTAGTATTGCGGATCAGCCCCAGCATTTT	CASSIADQPQHF	TRBV19	many	TRBJ1-5	.